Reported below is one T cell receptor (beta chain). Its antigen remains unidentified. Regarding the study as a whole: In terms of TCR gene usage, tumor memory CD4+ T cells clustered together with blood and lymph node memory CD4+ cells, as well as with lymph node naive CD4+ cells. Tumor Treg TCRs overlapped most with tumor naive CD4+ cells.

TCRdb reanalysed the 5' RACE reads using MiXCR and keeps one entry per CDR3 protein. Seen here are some 60,000 distinct CDR3 sequences, roughly 30% observed once, and the top ten hold around 2.5%. Sequenced: tumor-infiltrating naive CD4+ T cells sorted from the breast tumor. Subset reported: naive CD4+ T cells, CD4+CD45RA+CD25-. This clonotype was sampled from a female donor with breast cancer.

The CDR3 reads CSAKRGGSYEQYF. The CDR3 DNA reads TGCAGTGCTAAACGGGGGGGCTCCTACGAGCAGTACTTC. The chain recombines TRBV20-1 with TRBJ2-7; 8 bases agree with TRBD2. CDR1 is DFQATT and CDR2 is SNEGSKA in the germline V gene (reference sequence). V trimming: 4 bases; J trimming: 0 bases; junction bases outside the gene matches: 2. The CDR3 extends over 13 amino acids.